This T cell receptor (beta chain) was captured in a study of beta chain features in type 1 diabetes. Study information: Cells sorted and examined across all samples totaled more than 90,000,000.

This clone showed up just a few times. Its antigen remains unknown. Deletions cut 4 bases from V and 5 bases from J, with 17 bases between. Germline assignment: CDR1 SGHVS and CDR2 FNYEAQ. The CDR3 runs to 15 residues. Sequenced material consisted of expressed TCRB transcripts (all of the isolated RNA was reverse transcribed). Assay: immunoSEQ multiplex PCR; the TCRdb copy retains only in-frame clones and omits some. The top ten clones hold roughly 0.036% of a sample with roughly 370,000 clones, approximately 15% of them seen once. Whole-study results and caveats: Sequencing from cDNA could over-represent high-TCR-expressing cells. Naive, central memory and regulatory TCRB repertoires appeared more similar among patients than healthy donors.

The rearrangement joins TRBV7-6 to TRBJ2-5; TRBD2 might be the D (6 bases). The TCR originated in a man under 40 in good health. Sequences were obtained from naive CD4+ T cells from blood. This CDR3 reads CASSYPTGGVETQYF. The DNA of the CDR3 is TGTGCCAGCAGCTACCCGACGGGCGGGGTCGAGACCCAGTACTTC.